This TCR beta chain stems from a study of regulatory T cells in long-lasting Graves disease. Time point reported: newly diagnosed GD, antithyroid drugs for less than 3 months. The TCR library used RNA extracted from PBMCs. According to the study, TCR beta libraries were built with iRepertoire HTBI primers and CDR3-region Arm-PCR. Original processing methods: Sample data revealed about 62 TRBV and roughly 13 TRBJ segments. TCRdb redid the calling of the multiplex PCR reads with MiXCR, one entry per CDR3 protein. V and J calls and clone size were set by TCRdb, not the authors. The top ten hold about 25% of the sample, which has 400,000 to 500,000 distinct CDR3 sequences, about 17% seen once. These data also featured in a second study, about T cells in Graves' hyperthyroidism and ophthalmopathy. That paper adds: Through a model of 13 V-J features, ophthalmopathy was separated from stable hyperthyroidism. Onset of ophthalmopathy came a median around 6.2 months after the model predicted it.

The clonotype was recovered from a woman in her late teens or twenties with Graves disease. The source material was peripheral blood mononuclear cells (PBMCs), sampled at new diagnosis, from a patient treated with antithyroid drugs.

In nucleotides, the CDR3 is TGCAGTGCTAGGTCTCCCAGTGCGAATGAAAAACTGTTTTTT. This gives the protein CSARSPSANEKLFF. V usage is TRBV20-1 and J usage is TRBJ1-4, with no clear D. This CDR3 contains 14 residues. Germline assignment: CDR1 DFQATT and CDR2 SNEGSKA (reference sequence). V gave up 3 bases and J gave up 5 bases, with 13 bases separating them.